Sequencing of this TCR beta chain was carried out in a study of cytomegalovirus exposure and HLA in healthy donors. The study's findings and limits: The classifier reportedly diagnosed cytomegalovirus status with high sensitivity and specificity. The study labeled 150 or so TCR beta chains cytomegalovirus-associated. The finding came from a later analysis; first-cohort TCR clusters tended to co-occur in the 95 to 150 validation repertoires.

Points on this clone: Antigen: not known.

Clones were read by immunoSEQ multiplex PCR, and TCRdb kept only the in-frame ones, dropping some. The repertoire holds some 250,000 clones, with about 90% as singletons. The sequence was obtained from a woman aged 30 to 39 in good health and CMV-seropositive. Sequencing was carried out using PBMCs.

The CDR3 reads CASSGDFTYEQYF. The CDR3, as DNA: TGCGCCAGCAGCGGGGACTTTACCTACGAGCAGTACTTC. This chain connects TRBV5-1 to TRBJ2-7, with D perhaps TRBD2 (6 bases). Between the trimmed V and J ends, which lost 4 bases and 2 bases, there was a span of 10 bases. From germline, CDR1 is SGHRS and CDR2 YFSETQ. This CDR3 is 13 amino acids long. The full variable domain, with the rest looked up from reference TRBV5-1 and TRBJ2-7, is KAGVTQTPRYLIKTRGQQVTLSCSPISGHRSVSWYQQTPGQGLQFLFEYFSETQRNKGNFPGRFSGRQFSNSRSEMNVSTLELGDSALYLCASSGDFTYEQYFGPGTRLTVT.